Listed below are T cell receptor beta chains from one sample, sequenced in a study of blood T cell repertoires in COVID-19. Here immunoSEQ multiplex PCR was the method, and the copy in TCRdb shows in-frame clones only, minus some. Of more than 400,000 clones listed, 80% to 90% are singletons. The sample comprised peripheral blood. The receptors come from a human donor in a cohort sampled during active COVID-19. The CDR3 runs from the conserved cysteine through the conserved F or W. A D gene is named only where the DNA matches it firmly. Clone size, where shown, is once, few, many, or a class for clones that have expanded.

TRBV5-5,TRBJ2-5,-,-,CASSFGDQETQYF,TGTGCCAGCAGCTTCGGGGATCAAGAGACCCAGTACTTC
TRBV18,TRBJ2-7,-,TRBD2,CASSPSISGTSGSTYEQYF,TGTGCCAGCTCCCCCTCAATTTCCGGGACTAGCGGCTCTACCTACGAGCAGTACTTC
TRBV19,TRBJ2-1,-,TRBD2,CASSSASGYNEQFF,TGTGCCAGTAGTAGCGCTAGCGGGTACAATGAGCAGTTCTTC
TRBV29-1,TRBJ2-2,-,-,CSVEDGAENTGELFF,TGCAGCGTTGAAGATGGGGCGGAGAACACCGGGGAGCTGTTTTTT
TRBV3-1/TRBV3-2,TRBJ2-7,-,TRBD2,CASSRGAGGNEQYF,TGTGCCAGCAGCCGAGGGGCGGGAGGTAACGAGCAGTACTTC
TRBV21-1,TRBJ2-4,-,-,CASSAFDRPAKNIQYF,TGTGCCAGCAGCGCCTTTGACAGACCAGCCAAAAACATTCAGTACTTC
TRBV28,TRBJ2-4,-,-,CASSFRGKNIQYF,TGTGCCAGCAGTTTCCGGGGCAAAAACATTCAGTACTTC
TRBV3-1/TRBV3-2,TRBJ2-7,-,-,CASSPGVQSSYEQYF,TGTGCCAGCAGCCCAGGCGTGCAGAGCTCCTACGAGCAGTACTTC
TRBV6-5,TRBJ1-3,-,-,CASSSTRSPGNTIYF,TGTGCCAGCAGCTCGACCCGGAGTCCTGGAAACACCATATATTTT
TRBV6-5,TRBJ2-1,-,-,CASSYIQSNEQFF,TGTGCCAGCAGTTATATTCAGTCAAATGAGCAGTTCTTC
TRBV24-1,TRBJ2-1,-,TRBD2,CATSDPDTRTSGRLVGQFF,TGTGCCACCAGTGACCCCGATACGAGGACTAGCGGGAGGCTTGTGGGGCAGTTCTTC
TRBV14,TRBJ2-2,-,TRBD1,CASSRQGAGELFF,TGTGCCAGCAGCCGACAGGGGGCCGGGGAGCTGTTTTTT
TRBV27,TRBJ1-2,once,TRBD1,CASSYIPGQGYGYTF,TGTGCCAGCAGCTACATACCGGGACAGGGTTATGGCTACACCTTC
TRBV6-4,TRBJ2-7,-,-,CASSDRGLEQYF,TGTGCCAGCAGTGACAGAGGCTTGGAGCAGTACTTC
TRBV6-2/TRBV6-3,TRBJ2-5,-,-,CASSYLRETQYF,TGTGCCAGCAGTTATTTGCGGGAGACCCAGTACTTC
TRBV28,TRBJ2-1,once,TRBD1,CASRGQGSSYNEQFF,TGTGCCAGCAGGGGACAGGGCAGCTCCTACAATGAGCAGTTCTTC
TRBV6-5,TRBJ2-7,once,TRBD1,CASSYRDRGPYEQYF,TGTGCCAGCAGTTACCGGGACAGGGGGCCCTACGAGCAGTACTTC
TRBV5-1,TRBJ1-2,few,TRBD1,CASSTGQGTTNYGYTF,TGCGCCAGCAGCACCGGACAGGGCACCACTAACTATGGCTACACCTTC
TRBV27,TRBJ1-1,-,TRBD1,CASSLYQRRGKDTEAFF,TGTGCCAGCAGTTTATACCAGCGCAGGGGGAAGGACACTGAAGCTTTCTTT
TRBV11-2,TRBJ2-3,few,TRBD2,CASSYTSGRADTQYF,TGTGCCAGCAGCTATACTAGCGGGAGGGCAGATACGCAGTATTTT
TRBV11-2,TRBJ2-5,-,TRBD1,CASRRTRDRGFWETQYF,TGTGCCAGCAGACGGACCCGGGACAGGGGTTTTTGGGAGACCCAGTACTTC
TRBV6-5,TRBJ1-1,-,-,CASSSRGTHEAFF,TGTGCCAGCAGTTCCCGCGGAACGCACGAAGCTTTCTTT
TRBV5-4,TRBJ2-1,-,-,CASSSLAQSSYNEQFF,TGTGCCAGCAGCTCGCTAGCACAGAGCTCCTACAATGAGCAGTTCTTC
TRBV27,TRBJ2-2,-,TRBD2,CASSLNQGLGLADTGELFF,TGTGCCAGCAGTTTAAATCAGGGTTTGGGACTAGCTGACACCGGGGAGCTGTTTTTT
TRBV27,TRBJ2-7,-,TRBD1,CASTLFGGQAYEQYF,TGTGCCAGCACCCTTTTCGGGGGACAGGCCTACGAGCAGTACTTC
TRBV30,TRBJ2-5,-,-,CAWSLTGGSETQYF,TGTGCCTGGAGTCTTACTGGAGGATCCGAGACCCAGTACTTC
TRBV21-1,TRBJ2-5,-,-,CASSKGLAGLKETQYF,TGTGCCAGCAGCAAAGGACTAGCGGGTTTAAAAGAGACCCAGTACTTC
TRBV15,TRBJ1-2,once,-,CATSRDLIEGIGGYTF,TGTGCCACCAGCAGAGATCTCATAGAGGGCATCGGGGGCTACACCTTC
TRBV9,TRBJ2-7,once,-,CASSPRDAGYHEQYF,TGTGCCAGCAGCCCTCGCGATGCGGGCTACCACGAGCAGTACTTC
TRBV7-9,TRBJ2-7,-,-,CASTGPQGGQYF,TGTGCCAGCACCGGACCTCAGGGAGGGCAGTACTTC
TRBV5-8,TRBJ2-7,-,-,CASSIGPNRDEQYF,TGTGCCAGCAGCATAGGTCCCAACAGGGACGAGCAGTACTTC
TRBV6-5,TRBJ1-4,-,TRBD1,CASSYSAGGINVWIF,TGTGCCAGCAGTTACTCGGCAGGGGGGATTAATGTTTGGATTTTT
TRBV19,TRBJ2-5,-,TRBD2,CASSILGTSVETQYF,TGTGCCAGTAGCATACTCGGGACTAGCGTAGAGACCCAGTACTTC
TRBV6-1,TRBJ1-5,-,-,CASSEAQSNQPQHF,TGTGCCAGCAGTGAAGCCCAAAGCAATCAGCCCCAGCATTTT
TRBV6-6,TRBJ2-7,-,TRBD2,CASRWDYRVEQYF,TGTGCCAGCAGATGGGACTACCGAGTCGAGCAGTACTTC
TRBV28,TRBJ2-7,-,TRBD1,CASSLSRTGAFYEQYF,TGTGCCAGCAGTTTATCTCGGACAGGGGCCTTCTACGAGCAGTACTTC
TRBV5-4,TRBJ2-1,-,TRBD2,CASSQGLAGLQDEQFF,TGTGCCAGCAGCCAAGGACTAGCGGGGCTCCAGGATGAGCAGTTCTTC
TRBV6-5,TRBJ1-2,-,TRBD1,CASRKDRGNYGYTF,TGTGCCAGCAGAAAAGACAGGGGTAACTATGGCTACACCTTC
TRBV7-8,TRBJ1-4,once,-,CASSGGGGGGKLFF,TGTGCCAGCAGCGGTGGGGGGGGCGGCGGAAAACTGTTTTTT
TRBV7-2,TRBJ2-1,-,TRBD2,CASAGDLAGGSEQFF,TGTGCCAGCGCCGGAGACTTGGCGGGAGGTAGTGAGCAGTTCTTC
TRBV4-1,TRBJ2-1,few,-,CASSQPLRDNEQFF,TGCGCCAGCAGCCAACCCCTCCGGGACAATGAGCAGTTCTTC
TRBV19,TRBJ1-3,-,TRBD1,CASSEGTAGNTIYF,TGTGCCAGTAGTGAGGGGACAGCTGGAAACACCATATATTTT
TRBV10-3,TRBJ1-1,-,TRBD1,CAIRGQGTNTEAFF,TGTGCCATCCGGGGACAGGGGACGAACACTGAAGCTTTCTTT
TRBV30,TRBJ1-1,-,-,CAWSTRVSEAFF,TGTGCCTGGTCAACCCGAGTAAGTGAAGCTTTCTTT